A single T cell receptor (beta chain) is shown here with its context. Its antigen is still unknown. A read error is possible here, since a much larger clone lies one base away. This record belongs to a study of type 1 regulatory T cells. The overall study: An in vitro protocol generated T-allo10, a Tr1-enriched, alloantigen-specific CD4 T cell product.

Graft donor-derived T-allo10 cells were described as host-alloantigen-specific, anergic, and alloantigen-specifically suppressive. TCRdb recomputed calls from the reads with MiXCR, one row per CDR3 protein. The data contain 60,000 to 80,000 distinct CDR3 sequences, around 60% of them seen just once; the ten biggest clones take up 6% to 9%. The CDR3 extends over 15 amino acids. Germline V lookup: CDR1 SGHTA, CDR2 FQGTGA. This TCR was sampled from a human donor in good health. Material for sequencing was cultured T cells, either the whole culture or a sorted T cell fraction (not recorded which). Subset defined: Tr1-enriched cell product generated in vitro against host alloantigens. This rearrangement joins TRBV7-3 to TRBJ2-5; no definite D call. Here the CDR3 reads CAGSLNRASTETQYF. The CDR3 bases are TGTGCCGGCAGCTTAAACCGGGCTAGTACGGAGACCCAGTACTTC.